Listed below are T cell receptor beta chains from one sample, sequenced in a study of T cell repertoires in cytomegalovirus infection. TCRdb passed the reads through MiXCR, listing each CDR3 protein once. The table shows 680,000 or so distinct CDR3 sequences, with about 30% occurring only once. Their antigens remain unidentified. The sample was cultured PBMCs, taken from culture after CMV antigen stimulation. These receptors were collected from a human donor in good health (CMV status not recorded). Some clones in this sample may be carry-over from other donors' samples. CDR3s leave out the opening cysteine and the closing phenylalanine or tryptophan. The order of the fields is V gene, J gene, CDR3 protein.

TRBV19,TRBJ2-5,ASSGFGTPGGETQY
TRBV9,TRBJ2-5,ASCSGDQETQY
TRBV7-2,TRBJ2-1,ASSRARDEQF
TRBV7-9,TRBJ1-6,AITGGVGNSPLH
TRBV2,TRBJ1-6,ASSELGTNSPLH
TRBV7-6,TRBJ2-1,ASSPGLGTEQF
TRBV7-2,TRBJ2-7,ASSTRLDYEQY
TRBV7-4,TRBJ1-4,ASSSYRDSNEKLF
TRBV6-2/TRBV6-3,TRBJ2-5,ASSYWTSPSLTQY
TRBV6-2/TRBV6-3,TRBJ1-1,ASSNSLRATEAF
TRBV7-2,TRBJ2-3,ASSYIRGGTTDTQY
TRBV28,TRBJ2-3,ASSLRGQGGQRLI
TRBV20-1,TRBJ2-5,SARTGTRETQY
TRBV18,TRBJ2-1,ASSPGAGVGSYNEQF
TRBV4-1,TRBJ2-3,ASSQVTGGDTQY
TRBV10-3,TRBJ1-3,AISLGGNTIY
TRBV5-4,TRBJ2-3,ASSLDGGGADTQY
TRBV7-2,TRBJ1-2,ASSPGLERANYGYT
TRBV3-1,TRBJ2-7,ASSPYWGEQY
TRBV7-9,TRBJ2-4,ASSSNLAPNIQY
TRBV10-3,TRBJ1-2,AISEASNYGYT
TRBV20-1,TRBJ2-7,SAPGAGTATSYEQY
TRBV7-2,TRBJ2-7,ASTMIHGQSYEQY
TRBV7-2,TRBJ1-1,ASSTTVGGAEAF
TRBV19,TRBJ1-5,ASSIGSRVNQPQH
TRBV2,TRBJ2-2,ASSVYRPGELF
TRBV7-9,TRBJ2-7,ASSLGLADFYEQY
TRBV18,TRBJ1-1,ASSPMTVGFDSRTEAF
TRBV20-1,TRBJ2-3,SAHQGRDTQY
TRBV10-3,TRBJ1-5,AISDREYQPQH
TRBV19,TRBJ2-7,ASSMWDRTGNQY
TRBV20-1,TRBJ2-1,SAGRQGSHNEQF
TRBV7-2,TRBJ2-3,ASSPLGWGQDTDTQY
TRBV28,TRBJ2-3,ASNRVGLDGSDTQY
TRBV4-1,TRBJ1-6,ASSHREGESPLH
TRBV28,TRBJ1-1,ASRSPGGVGEAF
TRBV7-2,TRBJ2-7,ASSGSGRGSYEQY
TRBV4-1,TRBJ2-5,ASSQDLTVQETQY
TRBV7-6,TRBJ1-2,ASSPTPGQGGGYT
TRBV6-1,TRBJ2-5,ASSVSSAQY
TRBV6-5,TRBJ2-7,ASSYSSLGQDEQY
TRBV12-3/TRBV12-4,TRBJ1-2,ASSTFEGNYGYT
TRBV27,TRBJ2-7,ASSLSWTAHYEQY
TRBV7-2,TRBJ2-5,ASSIRQGQETQY
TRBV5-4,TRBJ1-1,ASSLETVGFGLEAF
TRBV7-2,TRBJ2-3,ASSLQSGGAADTQY
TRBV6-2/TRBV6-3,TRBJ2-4,ASSYSSQDKNIQY
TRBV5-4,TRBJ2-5,ASSFMTSGDQETQY
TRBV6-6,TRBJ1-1,ASSYTDRGAAF
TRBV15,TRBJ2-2,ATSRDGGGELF
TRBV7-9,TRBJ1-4,ASRLEGSLF
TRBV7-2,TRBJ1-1,ASSFGDEVWNTEAF
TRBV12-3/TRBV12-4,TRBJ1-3,ASTPGGVGSGNTIY
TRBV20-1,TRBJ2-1,SAQLGASYNEQF